The rows below give T cell receptor beta chains drawn from one sample of a study of shared clonotypes between healthy human individuals. This table comes from immunoSEQ multiplex PCR, and its TCRdb copy is limited to in-frame clones, with some not included. The sample contains around 2.5 million clones, roughly 93% of which appear only once. The sample taken for sequencing was naive CD4+ T cells from PBMCs. The receptors stem from a man in his late teens or twenties in good health. Some clones in this sample may be carry-over from other donors' samples. The conserved cysteine and the conserved F or W are not part of the CDR3 here.

CDR3 | V
ASSQEWSRGTDYEQY | TRBV4-3
ASSYSILAGTYEQY | TRBV6-5
ASSLKRPYNEQF | TRBV28
ASSQTGTDNQPQH | TRBV6-5
ASRERTALNYGYT | TRBV6-5
ASSWGRSYEQY | TRBV5-8
ASGLGYEQY | TRBV12-5
ASSKGAPTEAF | TRBV5-4
ASSFSAGDEDTQY | TRBV7-7
ASSRQGYTDTQY | TRBV4-3
ASSVNREAQH | TRBV6-1
TSSQGQTYEQY | TRBV1
ATSSDRDRGHQPQH | TRBV15
ASSQEPGKNTEAF | TRBV4-2
ASSLLDDYEQY | TRBV7-8
ASSRTPGQGSDEQF | TRBV19
ASSVAPRYEQY | TRBV9
ASSKSEGRTPETQY | TRBV4-1
ASSKTGTQDTQY | TRBV5-4
ASSLGGQGGETQY | TRBV11-3
ASSPAGVSYNEQF | TRBV18
ASSVDPEDTQY | TRBV9
AIRIGTPNTEAF | TRBV10-3
ASSPLRGATEFYGYT | TRBV18
ASSLVGETQY | TRBV7-9
ASSTQTSGRASNF | TRBV11-2
ASRQEGEKLF | TRBV6-5
ASSEHARTEQETQY | TRBV6-1
ASSLSGGRYEQY | TRBV28
ASSLVSPLLAPSYEQY | TRBV7-8
ASSLAASGENEQF | TRBV5-4
ASSQLRGASGAQTDTQY | TRBV4-2
ASSPGQHTDTQY | TRBV6-5
AIRGTAYEQY | TRBV10-3
ASSPQGYGYT | TRBV28
ASSRQVSSYNEQF | TRBV2
ASSLEGTSGRSEQF | TRBV5-1
ASSFAGQGIYEQY | TRBV11-1
ASSLSGSQETQY | TRBV7-2
ASSPRLAGLNIQY | TRBV7-2
ASSQDPSRGSYNEQF | TRBV14
ASKWDRNTEAF | TRBV5-1
ASSYSMGVGAF | TRBV6-5
ASSTGQGAGEAF | TRBV28
ASSSPGSLFYGYT | TRBV28
ASSQTGTINNNEQF | TRBV4-3
ASPSTSGRIHEQY | TRBV21-1
ASRLSDRVDQPQH | TRBV19
ASGLFPGQGQF | TRBV12-5
ASSSTSGRVNEQF | TRBV28
ASRTDRAWREQY | TRBV27
ASSEVNEQF | TRBV2
ASSLVVLAGGPEHEQY | TRBV5-1
ASSYGGFNEQF | TRBV6-6
ASSQEGDRNTEAF | TRBV5-1